Presented here are 30 T cell receptor beta chains from one specimen sequenced in a study of OX40 agonist ivuxolimab in advanced cancers. Method: immunoSEQ multiplex PCR; TCRdb's copy keeps in-frame clones and lacks some. The data hold some 60,000 clones, with around 86% observed a single time. The specimen comprised CD4+ or CD8+ T cells sorted from blood, sampled in a trial of the OX40 agonist ivuxolimab. Receptors originate from an adult with an advanced solid tumor such as melanoma, head and neck, liver or kidney cancer.

The chain has TRBV5-1 and TRBJ2-3; D uncertain. Germline V gene data show CDR1 as SGHRS and CDR2 as YFSETQ. There are 16 residues in the CDR3. V was cut by 0 bases and J by 0 bases, with 11 bases left in between. CDR3 sequence (DNA): TGCGCCAGCAGCTTGGCCTTGCAGACGAGCACAGATACGCAGTATTTT. Its translation is CASSLALQTSTDTQYF.

The CDR3: CASSPGSGVFSTEAFF. In DNA, the CDR3 is TGTGCCAGCTCACCGGGGTCAGGGGTCTTTAGCACTGAAGCTTTCTTT. The genes are TRBV18 and TRBJ1-1, with D maybe TRBD1 (6 bases). This CDR3 contains 16 residues. Germline CDR1 and CDR2: KGHSH and LQKENI. Trimming removed 3 bases from V and 4 bases from J, with 18 bases in between.

CDR3: CASSLTGGTEAFF. The CDR3 nucleotides are TGCGCCAGCAGCTTGACAGGGGGAACTGAAGCTTTCTTT. J is TRBJ1-1 and V is TRBV5-1; 8 positions agree with TRBD1. The V and J ends lost 1 base and 5 bases, in that order; junction bases with no gene match: 1. Germline V lookup: CDR1 SGHRS, CDR2 YFSETQ. The CDR3 contains 13 residues.

This chain links TRBV7-2 with TRBJ1-6; D is uncertain. The CDR3 has 14 amino acids. The germline V gene encodes CDR1 SGHTA and CDR2 FQGNSA. The germline V and J ends were trimmed by 5 bases and 7 bases, with 12 bases remaining between them. The CDR3 region has the DNA TGTGCCAGCAGCCAGACCCTTGGGAATTCACCCCTCCACTTT. It codes for CASSQTLGNSPLHF.

J is TRBJ1-5 and V is TRBV30; D call uncertain. Germline loops: CDR1 GTSNPN, CDR2 SVGIG (reference sequence). This CDR3 contains 12 residues. Trimming left V 5 bases short and J 9 bases short, with 14 bases between. The CDR3 reads CAWGRTNGPQHF. The CDR3 coding sequence is TGTGCCTGGGGCCGGACCAATGGGCCCCAGCATTTT. The full variable domain, its missing parts supplied by reference TRBV30 and TRBJ1-5, is SQTIHQWPATLVQPVGSPLSLECTVEGTSNPNLYWYRQAAGRGLQLLFYSVGIGQISSEVPQNLSASRPQDRQFILSSKKLLLSDSGFYLCAWGRTNGPQHFGDGTRLSIL.

The chain joins TRBV6-9 to TRBJ2-7, with 7 bases identical to TRBD1. V shed 6 bases, J shed 3 bases, and the junction held 5 bases outside the gene matches. The CDR3 has 13 residues. Germline assignment: CDR1 MNHGY and CDR2 SVAAGI. CDR3 region: CASSQGQNYEQYF. The CDR3 region has the DNA TGTGCCAGCAGCCAGGGACAGAACTACGAGCAGTACTTC.

The J gene is TRBJ2-7, the V gene TRBV6-5; D not resolved. Trimming cost V 5 bases and J 4 bases, with 18 bases left between them. CDR3 length equals 15 residues. The germline V gene has CDR1 MNHEY and CDR2 SVGAGI. CDR3 sequence reads: CASSTPSLGGYEQYF. In nucleotides, the CDR3 is TGTGCCAGCAGTACCCCGTCGTTGGGTGGGTACGAGCAGTACTTC.

This clone was detected once. J is TRBJ2-7 and V is TRBV6-6; D tentatively reads TRBD1 or TRBD2 (5 bases each). The CDR3 has 14 residues. Trimming pared 7 bases from V and 1 base from J, leaving 14 bases between. Germline-derived CDR1 and CDR2 are MNHNY and SVGAGI (reference sequence). The CDR3 sequence is CASKPGRTSYEQYF. CDR3 DNA sequence: TGTGCCAGCAAGCCGGGACGGACGTCCTACGAGCAGTACTTC.

The chain has TRBV25-1 and TRBJ1-3; D gene ambiguous. Germline CDR1 MGHDK, CDR2 SYGVNS. V was cut by 4 bases and J by 0 bases, with 7 bases left in between. The CDR3 loop spans 14 amino acids. The CDR3 reads CASSATTSGNTIYF. The CDR3 region has the DNA TGTGCCAGCAGTGCCACGACCTCTGGAAACACCATATATTTT.

The chain links TRBV2 to TRBJ2-5; 7 positions agree with TRBD2. This CDR3 region has 14 residues. With 6 bases clipped from V and 5 bases from J, the junction kept 9 bases outside the gene matches. Germline V gives CDR1 SNHLY, CDR2 FYNNEI. CDR3 nucleotides: TGTGCCAGCAGGGGGGAGGGGTTGGTCGAGACCCAGTACTTC. Translating gives CASRGEGLVETQYF.

Details on this clone: This specimen includes other DNA sequences encoding the same CDR3. The chain combines TRBV10-3 with TRBJ2-1; D assignment may be TRBD1 or TRBD2 (6 bases each). The germline CDR1 and CDR2 sequences are ENHRY and SYGVKD. This CDR3 contains 14 residues. The V end lost 0 bases, the J end lost 4 bases, and 7 bases lay between the germline ends. CDR3 sequence: CAISESGGYNEQFF. CDR3 DNA sequence: TGTGCCATCAGTGAGTCAGGGGGGTACAATGAGCAGTTCTTC.

This chain joins TRBV7-2 and TRBJ1-1, with D maybe TRBD1 (5 bases). V was shortened by 1 base and J by 4 bases, with 10 bases between the two germline ends. The V gene's germline CDR1 is SGHTA and CDR2 FQGNSA. The CDR3 is made up of 14 amino acids. In DNA, the CDR3 is TGTGCCAGCAGCTTAGGACGGGGGGGCACTGAAGCTTTCTTT. This sequence encodes CASSLGRGGTEAFF.

The chain links TRBV18 to TRBJ2-5; maybe TRBD2 (5 bases). This CDR3 is built from 14 residues. CDR1 is KGHSH, CDR2 LQKENI, per germline. Trimming stripped 3 bases from V and 3 bases from J, with 11 bases between. In nucleotides, the CDR3 is TGTGCCAGCTCACCCAAAGGACTCGAAGAGACCCAGTACTTC. Its translation is CASSPKGLEETQYF.

The DNA of the CDR3 is TGTGCCAGCAGCCCCCAGGGGGTCCCCTACAATGAGCAGTTCTTC. Amino acids: CASSPQGVPYNEQFF. This chain connects TRBV7-9 to TRBJ2-1, with TRBD1 identical over 7 bases. The length of the CDR3 is 15 residues. The V gene's germline CDR1 is SEHNR and CDR2 FQNEAQ (reference sequence). V was pared by 5 bases and J by 2 bases, with 6 bases of the junction left unmatched.

This clone showed up just once. This chain joins TRBV5-1 and TRBJ1-5; 9 bases match TRBD1. The germline V gene encodes CDR1 SGHRS and CDR2 YFSETQ. The CDR3 spans 15 residues. V trimming: 4 bases; J trimming: 2 bases; junction bases outside the gene matches: 4. CDR3 DNA: TGCGCCAGCAGCCCAGGGACAGGGCGCAATCAGCCCCAGCATTTT. It specifies CASSPGTGRNQPQHF. The full variable domain, completed using reference TRBV5-1 and TRBJ1-5, is KAGVTQTPRYLIKTRGQQVTLSCSPISGHRSVSWYQQTPGQGLQFLFEYFSETQRNKGNFPGRFSGRQFSNSRSEMNVSTLELGDSALYLCASSPGTGRNQPQHFGDGTRLSIL.

This clone has more than one count but fewer than ten. The DNA of the CDR3 is TGCAGCACGGGACAGGGGAATTCACCCCTCCACTTT. Translated: CSTGQGNSPLHF. The chain combines TRBV29-1 with TRBJ1-6; 10 bases match TRBD1. Trimming took 8 bases from V and 7 from J; bases not matched to a gene: 2. Germline CDR1 is SQVTM and CDR2 is ANQGSEA. This CDR3 comprises 12 residues.

This clone was seen a single time. The CDR3 region is CASSRGGTIRELFF. The CDR3 DNA sequence: TGTGCCAGCAGCAGAGGGGGGACTATAAGGGAGCTGTTTTTT. The V call is TRBV7-2, the J call TRBJ2-2; tentatively, D is TRBD2 (7 bases). CDR3 length: 14 residues. Germline loops: CDR1 SGHTA, CDR2 FQGNSA. Trimming took off 5 bases at V and 9 bases at J, with 16 bases between the two ends.

This clone was seen only a few times. V usage is TRBV30 and J usage is TRBJ2-7; no clear D. This CDR3 has 11 amino acids. Germline assignment: CDR1 GTSNPN and CDR2 SVGIG (reference sequence). The V gene lost 5 bases and the J gene lost 5 bases, with 10 bases spanning the gap. The CDR3 spells CAWAGENEQYF. The CDR3 DNA reads TGTGCCTGGGCAGGAGAGAACGAGCAGTACTTC.

This sequence joins TRBV12-5 and TRBJ1-1, with D unclear. The CDR3 has 10 amino acids. Trimming cost V 0 bases and J 9 bases, with 2 bases left between them. From germline, CDR1 is LGHNT and CDR2 FRNRAP. The CDR3 DNA is TGTGCTAGTGGTTTGGTTCAAGCTTTCTTT. Its protein product is CASGLVQAFF.

This chain joins TRBV5-4 and TRBJ2-3; TRBD2 matches at 7 bases. The ends lost 5 bases at V and 3 bases at J; junction bases unmatched: 9. The germline V gene has CDR1 SGHNT and CDR2 YYREEE (reference sequence). There are 15 residues in the CDR3. The CDR3 protein is CASSPVRTRTDTQYF. CDR3 in DNA: TGTGCCAGCAGTCCGGTAAGGACTAGGACAGATACGCAGTATTTT.

V gene TRBV10-3 combines with J gene TRBJ2-5; 7 bases agree with TRBD2. The V and J ends lost 7 bases and 0 bases, in that order; junction bases with no gene match: 5. The CDR3 is 14 amino acids. Germline V gene data show CDR1 as ENHRY and CDR2 as SYGVKD. The CDR3 loop is CAIKPGLDQETQYF. In DNA, the CDR3 is TGTGCCATCAAACCCGGACTAGACCAAGAGACCCAGTACTTC.

The CDR3 sequence is CASSVRTNYGYTF. The CDR3 DNA reads as TGTGCCAGCAGCGTTAGAACAAACTATGGCTACACCTTC. The chain combines TRBV9 with TRBJ1-2, with D unresolved. Germline V gives CDR1 SGDLS, CDR2 YYNGEE. The V end was cut by 2 bases, the J end by 2 bases, with 7 bases between. The CDR3 has 13 amino acids. Looking up the rest from reference TRBV9 and TRBJ1-2 gives the full variable domain: DSGVTQTPKHLITATGQRVTLRCSPRSGDLSVYWYQQSLDQGLQFLIQYYNGEERAKGNILERFSAQQFPDLHSELNLSSLELGDSALYFCASSVRTNYGYTFGSGTRLTVV.

The rearrangement uses TRBV6-5 and TRBJ2-7; 7 bases line up with TRBD2. The CDR3 sequence is 14 residues long. CDR1 MNHEY and CDR2 SVGAGI come from the germline V gene. J lost 6 bases, V lost 6 bases, and 11 bases had no gene match. Here the CDR3 DNA reads TGTGCCAGCAGCCCTGGACTAGTGGTTCGCGAGCAGTACTTC. Amino acids: CASSPGLVVREQYF.

The chain is built from TRBV4-3 and TRBJ2-5; unclear D gene. Trimming pared 1 base from V and 4 bases from J, leaving 10 bases between. CDR1 and CDR2 (germline): LGHNA, YSLEER. The CDR3 sequence is 14 residues long. The CDR3 region is CASSQAWDIETQYF. Here the CDR3 DNA reads TGCGCCAGCAGCCAAGCCTGGGATATAGAGACCCAGTACTTC.

V gene TRBV7-9 combines with J gene TRBJ1-4, with 7 bases that match TRBD1. From germline, CDR1 is SEHNR and CDR2 FQNEAQ (reference sequence). CDR3 size: 14 residues. Trimming removed 5 bases from V and 5 bases from J; junction bases left unmatched: 5. This CDR3 reads CASSNGQDNEKLFF. The CDR3 coding sequence is TGTGCCAGCAGCAATGGACAGGACAATGAAAAACTGTTTTTT. Together with reference TRBV7-9 and TRBJ1-4, the CDR3 gives the full variable domain: DTGVSQNPRHKITKRGQNVTFRCDPISEHNRLYWYRQTLGQGPEFLTYFQNEAQLEKSRLLSDRFSAERPKGSFSTLEIQRTEQGDSAMYLCASSNGQDNEKLFFGSGTQLSVL.

V and J are TRBV7-9 and TRBJ1-5, with TRBD1 matching over 7 bases. Germline V lookup: CDR1 SEHNR, CDR2 FQNEAQ (reference sequence). The V and J ends lost 2 bases and 6 bases, in that order; junction bases with no gene match: 1. The CDR3 extends over 13 amino acids. CDR3 amino acids: CASSLQGGQPQHF. CDR3 in DNA: TGTGCCAGCAGCTTACAGGGGGGTCAGCCCCAGCATTTT.

The rearrangement links TRBV2 to TRBJ2-2; possibly TRBD2 for D (5 bases). Germline-derived CDR1 and CDR2 are SNHLY and FYNNEI. Between the trimmed V and J ends, which lost 5 bases and 8 bases, there was a span of 12 bases. The length of the CDR3 is 13 residues. The CDR3 DNA is TGTGCCAGCAGTCAATTCCGGGAAGGGGAGCTGTTTTTT. This gives the protein CASSQFREGELFF.

The rearrangement uses TRBV6-6 and TRBJ2-7; D is ambiguous. Germline V gene data show CDR1 as MNHNY and CDR2 as SVGAGI (reference sequence). The CDR3 has 13 amino acids. V lost 5 bases and J 7 bases, leaving 15 bases between the germline ends. CDR3 residues: CASSQPNQREQYF. CDR3 nucleotide sequence: TGTGCCAGCAGTCAACCCAACCAACGGGAGCAGTACTTC.

V usage is TRBV7-2 and J usage is TRBJ2-5; 10 positions agree with TRBD1. The CDR3 is 13 residues long. J was trimmed by 4 bases and V by 5 bases; bases with no gene match: 1. The germline V gene has CDR1 SGHTA and CDR2 FQGNSA. The CDR3 DNA is TGTGCCAGCAGCCGGACAGGGGGAGAGACCCAGTACTTC. It encodes CASSRTGGETQYF.

CDR3 sequence: CASRPGTGGEKLFF. As DNA, the CDR3 is TGTGCCAGCCGCCCGGGGACAGGGGGCGAAAAACTGTTTTTT. This sequence joins TRBV16 and TRBJ1-4; 12 positions match TRBD1. Trimming at V came to 8 bases and at J to 8 bases, leaving 6 bases not matched to a gene. Germline V gene sequence: CDR1 KGHSY, CDR2 FQNENV. CDR3 size: 14 residues.